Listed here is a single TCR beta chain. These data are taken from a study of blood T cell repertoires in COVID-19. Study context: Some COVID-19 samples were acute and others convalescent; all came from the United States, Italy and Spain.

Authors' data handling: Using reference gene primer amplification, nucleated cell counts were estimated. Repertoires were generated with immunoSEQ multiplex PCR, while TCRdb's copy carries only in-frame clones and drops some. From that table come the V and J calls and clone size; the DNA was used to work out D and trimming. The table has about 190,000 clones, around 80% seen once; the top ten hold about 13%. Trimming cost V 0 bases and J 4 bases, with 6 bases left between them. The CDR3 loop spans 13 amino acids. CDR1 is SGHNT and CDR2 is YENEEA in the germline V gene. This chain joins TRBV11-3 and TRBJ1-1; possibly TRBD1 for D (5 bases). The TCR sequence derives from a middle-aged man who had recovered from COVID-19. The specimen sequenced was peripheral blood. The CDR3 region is CASSLDRATEAFF. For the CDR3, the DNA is TGTGCCAGCAGCTTAGACAGGGCCACTGAAGCTTTCTTT.